This section outlines one TCR beta chain sequence together with its context. The antigen remains undetermined. Isolated PBMCs totaled at least 6 million in each sample. This sample was taken from a study of blood T cells in healthy people across ages. Study overall: There was about one barcoded beta molecule captured by template switching per two T cells.

Whole-study results and caveats: In older individuals, TCR beta diversity per million T cells was lower, falling roughly linearly with age. Naive T cell percentage by flow cytometry tracked strongly with beta diversity.

For the second PCR, which ran for 7 to 11 cycles, a sample-barcoded 5' primer and a J-beta primer mix were used. In TCRdb, the 5' RACE reads were re-called with MiXCR into one record per CDR3 protein. The profile covers 1.5 million to 2 million distinct CDR3 sequences, with less than 50% appearing a single time and 2.1% taken by the ten largest. The length of the CDR3 is 13 residues. Germline CDR1 DFQATT, CDR2 SNEGSKA (reference sequence). The receptor was derived from a woman in her thirties or forties in good health. The sequenced sample consisted of blood. The V call is TRBV20-1, the J call TRBJ2-5; possibly TRBD1 for D (5 bases). The end of the DNA aligns better with TRBJ2-7, so the J call may be wrong. The CDR3 spells CSAALTEAYEQYF. Here the CDR3 DNA reads TGCAGTGCTGCCCTGACAGAAGCCTACGAGCAGTACTTC.